The 3 T cell receptor beta chains given below trace back to one sample, sequenced in a study of CD8 T cells in ankylosing spondylitis. TCRdb itself ran the 5' RACE reads through MiXCR, one entry per CDR3 protein. The profile covers 150,000 to 200,000 distinct CDR3 sequences, with 25% to 35% appearing a single time and around 6.2% taken by the ten largest. Sequenced sample: synovial fluid, either unsorted or a sorted T cell fraction (not recorded which). The receptors derive from a male donor with ankylosing spondylitis.

This clonotype was counted a few times. V usage is TRBV28 and J usage is TRBJ1-4; 9 bases line up with TRBD1. Germline assignment: CDR1 MDHEN and CDR2 SYDVKM. Losses at the gene ends were 2 bases for V and 8 bases for J; bases not matched to a gene: 15. This CDR3 contains 18 residues. The CDR3 bases are TGTGCCAGCAGTTTAGGCGGGCCATACACAGGGGGCGTCGAAAAACTGTTTTTT. This encodes CASSLGGPYTGGVEKLFF.

The genes are TRBV3-1 and TRBJ2-1, with TRBD2 identical over 11 bases. CDR3 length equals 18 residues. The V gene's germline CDR1 is LGHDT and CDR2 YNNKEL (reference sequence). The ends lost 4 bases at V and 6 bases at J; junction bases unmatched: 14. The CDR3 sequence is CASSPQVTSGSFLNEQFF. CDR3 bases: TGTGCCAGCAGCCCGCAGGTCACTAGCGGGAGTTTTCTCAATGAGCAGTTCTTC.

The chain couples TRBV27 to TRBJ2-7; D is unresolved. Between the trimmed V and J ends, which lost 0 bases and 3 bases, there was a span of 9 bases. Germline loops: CDR1 MNHEY, CDR2 SMNVEV (reference sequence). The CDR3 is made up of 14 amino acids. CDR3 nucleotide sequence: TGTGCCAGCAGTTTATCCAGGTTCAACTACGAGCAGTACTTC. Translation: CASSLSRFNYEQYF.